The 27 T cell receptor beta chains in this list originate from one sample, sequenced in a study of T cells after posttransplantation cyclophosphamide. The repertoire was sequenced with immunoSEQ multiplex PCR; TCRdb's copy has only in-frame clones and lacks some. The sample comprises about 52,000 clones, more than 70% of which are singletons, and 2.8% rests with the top ten. Sequencing used PBMCs. The receptors come from a man aged 25 to 40 with a blood cancer, CMV-positive, and with a related stem cell donor.

The V gene is TRBV19, the J gene TRBJ2-7; 8 nucleotides line up with TRBD2. The V and J ends lost 1 base and 4 bases, in that order; junction bases with no gene match: 3. The CDR3 is made up of 14 amino acids. Germline assignment: CDR1 LNHDA and CDR2 SQIVND (reference sequence). CDR3 protein: CASSIAGGRYEQYF. The CDR3 DNA follows: TGTGCCAGTAGTATAGCGGGAGGGCGGTACGAGCAGTACTTC.

This clone was seen only a few times. This chain links TRBV4-2 with TRBJ2-4; 9 bases line up with TRBD2. The CDR3 runs 14 residues. V was pared by 5 bases and J by 6 bases, with 5 bases of the junction left unmatched. The germline CDR1 and CDR2 sequences are LGHNA and YNFKEQ. CDR3 residues: CASSTIAGVNIQYF. The DNA of the CDR3 is TGTGCCAGCAGCACTATAGCGGGAGTAAACATTCAGTACTTC.

By proportion, this clone is medium-sized (0.01 to 0.1%). The chain is built from TRBV29-1 and TRBJ1-3; D remains ambiguous. This CDR3 comprises 12 residues. V was cut by 7 bases and J by 0 bases, with 7 bases left in between. The germline V gene encodes CDR1 SQVTM and CDR2 ANQGSEA. Here the CDR3 DNA reads TGCAGCGGGGAGAGCTCTGGAAACACCATATATTTT. Protein sequence: CSGESSGNTIYF. The full variable domain, rest sourced from reference TRBV29-1 and TRBJ1-3, is SAVISQKPSRDICQRGTSLTIQCQVDSQVTMMFWYRQQPGQSLTLIATANQGSEATYESGFVIDKFPISRPNLTFSTLTVSNMSPEDSSIYLCSGESSGNTIYFGEGSWLTVV.

V is TRBV2 and J is TRBJ1-5, with unresolved D. Per the germline V gene, CDR1 is SNHLY and CDR2 is FYNNEI. The CDR3 sequence is 14 residues long. With 0 bases removed from V and 1 base from J, the gap between germline ends came to 4 bases. The DNA for the CDR3 is TGTGCCAGCAGTGAAGCCGCGAGCAATCAGCCCCAGCATTTT. Protein sequence: CASSEAASNQPQHF. The whole variable domain, remainder taken from reference TRBV2 and TRBJ1-5, is EPEVTQTPSHQVTQMGQEVILRCVPISNHLYFYWYRQILGQKVEFLVSFYNNEISEKSEIFDDQFSVERPDGSNFTLKIRSTKLEDSAMYFCASSEAASNQPQHFGDGTRLSIL.

The chain has TRBV11-3 and TRBJ2-1; 8 bases line up with TRBD1. Germline values: CDR1 SGHNT, CDR2 YENEEA. The ends lost 10 bases at V and 0 bases at J; junction bases unmatched: 5. The CDR3 consists of 14 residues. DNA of the CDR3: TGTGCCACCTCCACAGGGGGCTCCTACAATGAGCAGTTCTTC. Translating it yields CATSTGGSYNEQFF.

This clone has only one observation. The chain has TRBV14 and TRBJ2-1; D remains ambiguous. This CDR3 region has 17 residues. Germline assignment: CDR1 SGHDN and CDR2 FVKESK. V was pared by 1 base and J by 4 bases, with 17 bases between. The CDR3 sequence is CASSQVLTGERYNEQFF. The CDR3 DNA follows: TGTGCCAGCAGCCAAGTCCTGACTGGAGAACGGTACAATGAGCAGTTCTTC. The full variable domain, with the rest looked up from reference TRBV14 and TRBJ2-1, is EAGVTQFPSHSVIEKGQTVTLRCDPISGHDNLYWYRRVMGKEIKFLLHFVKESKQDESGMPNNRFLAERTGGTYSTLKVQPAELEDSGVYFCASSQVLTGERYNEQFFGPGTRLTVL.

This chain joins TRBV6-5 and TRBJ1-2; D gene unclear. CDR1 MNHEY and CDR2 SVGAGI come from the germline V gene. The CDR3 extends over 13 amino acids. Trimming took off 0 bases at V and 8 bases at J, with 10 bases between the two ends. CDR3 in DNA: TGTGCCAGCAGTTACTCATCGGGTGAGGGCTACACCTTC. Amino acids: CASSYSSGEGYTF.

V is TRBV11-2 and J is TRBJ2-7; D perhaps matches TRBD2 (7 bases). The CDR3 is made up of 14 amino acids. Germline V gene lookup returns CDR1 SGHAT and CDR2 FQNNGV. V lost 1 base, J lost 3 bases, and 10 bases lay in between. CDR3 nucleotide sequence: TGTGCCAGCAGCTTAGTAGGGGGGGGCTACGAGCAGTACTTC. It encodes CASSLVGGGYEQYF. Combining the CDR3 with reference TRBV11-2 and TRBJ2-7 gives the whole variable domain EAGVAQSPRYKIIEKRQSVAFWCNPISGHATLYWYQQILGQGPKLLIQFQNNGVVDDSQLPKDRFSAERLKGVDSTLKIQPAKLEDSAVYLCASSLVGGGYEQYFGPGTRLTVT.

The V call is TRBV6-5, the J call TRBJ2-2; a weak D match, TRBD2 (6 bases). Trimming took 4 bases from V and 5 from J, leaving 17 bases between them. The CDR3 runs 16 residues. Germline CDR1 is MNHEY and CDR2 is SVGAGI. Here the CDR3 reads CASSWSFGGLTGELFF. Here the CDR3 DNA reads TGTGCCAGCAGTTGGAGTTTCGGGGGATTGACCGGGGAGCTGTTTTTT.

This chain connects TRBV4-1 to TRBJ2-7; 9 nucleotides line up with TRBD2. J was trimmed by 9 bases and V by 2 bases; bases with no gene match: 11. Germline CDR1 is MGHRA and CDR2 is YSYEKL. CDR3 length: 15 amino acids. The CDR3 DNA reads TGCGCCAGCAGCCAACCTAGCGGGAATTCAATCCGGCAGTACTTC. Encoded protein: CASSQPSGNSIRQYF.

This chain links TRBV28 with TRBJ1-1; 7 bases fit TRBD1. Germline CDR1 and CDR2: MDHEN and SYDVKM. J lost 1 base, V lost 7 bases, and 6 bases had no gene match. The CDR3 is 14 residues long. CDR3 in amino acids: CASNPAGGNTEAFF. Here the CDR3 DNA reads TGTGCCAGCAACCCCGCAGGGGGGAACACTGAAGCTTTCTTT.

This sequence joins TRBV5-5 and TRBJ2-7; D might be TRBD2 (8 bases). V shed 3 bases and J shed 2 bases, with 21 bases lying between them. The CDR3 consists of 17 residues. Germline CDR1 reads SGHKS; CDR2 reads YYEKEE (reference sequence). CDR3 coding DNA: TGTGCCAGCAGCTCGTCGGTGGTTAGCGGGACAGCCTACGAGCAGTACTTC. It encodes CASSSSVVSGTAYEQYF.

V and J are TRBV25-1 and TRBJ1-2, with 10 bases fitting TRBD1. Germline lookup yields CDR1 MGHDK and CDR2 SYGVNS. The length of the CDR3 is 15 residues. The J segment lost 2 bases and the V segment lost 6 bases, leaving 6 bases of the junction unmatched. CDR3 in DNA: TGTGCCAGCAGAGCTCCGGGACAGGGGAACTATGGCTACACCTTC. It codes for CASRAPGQGNYGYTF.

The chain uses TRBV15 and TRBJ1-5; D perhaps matches TRBD1 (6 bases). CDR1 and CDR2 (germline): LNHNV, YYDKDF (reference sequence). The CDR3 totals 15 residues. V was trimmed by 5 bases and J by 6 bases, leaving 17 bases between them. CDR3 loop: CATSPEGQSRQPQHF. As DNA, the CDR3 is TGTGCCACCAGCCCGGAAGGACAGAGCCGTCAGCCCCAGCATTTT.

This chain links TRBV7-9 with TRBJ1-1; no firm D call. Germline V gene sequence: CDR1 SEHNR, CDR2 FQNEAQ (reference sequence). The CDR3 is made up of 17 amino acids. Trimming shortened V by 2 bases and J by 1 base, and 17 bases separated the two germline ends. CDR3 nucleotides: TGTGCCAGCAGCTTATCGACTATGAGAACCCAGAACACTGAAGCTTTCTTT. Amino acids: CASSLSTMRTQNTEAFF.

Only one count was recorded for this clone. The chain is built from TRBV10-3 and TRBJ2-7, with TRBD2 identical over 7 bases. CDR3 length: 16 amino acids. Germline lookup yields CDR1 ENHRY and CDR2 SYGVKD. J was trimmed by 6 bases and V by 1 base; bases with no gene match: 12. CDR3 protein: CAISELPTSSSGEQYF. DNA of the CDR3: TGTGCCATCAGTGAGTTGCCGACTAGCTCGTCAGGCGAGCAGTACTTC.

The CDR3 spells CASSVAGHLAGGPSYEQYF. CDR3 coding DNA: TGTGCCAGCAGCGTAGCTGGCCATCTAGCGGGAGGGCCCTCCTACGAGCAGTACTTC. The rearrangement links TRBV9 to TRBJ2-7; 12 bases align to TRBD2. The CDR3 consists of 19 residues. V was clipped by 0 bases and J by 0 bases; unmatched bases: 10. Germline V gene lookup returns CDR1 SGDLS and CDR2 YYNGEE.

The V call is TRBV11-3, the J call TRBJ2-2; 7 bases match TRBD1. CDR1 and CDR2 (germline): SGHNT, YENEEA. CDR3 length: 16 residues. V lost 5 bases to trimming and J lost 0 bases; unmatched junction nucleotides: 6. CDR3 loop: CASSLMGQTNTGELFF. CDR3 nucleotides: TGTGCCAGCAGCCTAATGGGACAGACGAACACCGGGGAGCTGTTTTTT.

This sequence joins TRBV6-1 and TRBJ2-3; 9 nucleotides agree with TRBD2. Germline V gene lookup returns CDR1 MNHNS and CDR2 SASEGT. V dropped 3 bases and J dropped 3; count of bases not matched to a gene: 7. CDR3 size: 16 residues. For the CDR3, the DNA is TGTGCCAGCAGTGATCTTAGCGGGAGTGGGACAGATACGCAGTATTTT. As protein: CASSDLSGSGTDTQYF.

The chain combines TRBV7-2 with TRBJ1-2; possibly TRBD1 for D (5 bases). CDR1 is SGHTA, CDR2 FQGNSA, per germline. Deletions cut 1 base from V and 2 bases from J, with 11 bases between. This CDR3 is built from 15 residues. The CDR3 DNA sequence: TGTGCCAGCAGCTTAGAGGGGAGGGGAAACTATGGCTACACCTTC. Encoded protein: CASSLEGRGNYGYTF.

This sequence joins TRBV5-1 and TRBJ2-6, with D possibly being TRBD1 (6 bases). Trimming took 4 bases from V and 2 from J, leaving 22 bases between them. This CDR3 is built from 19 residues. In germline, CDR1 is SGHRS, CDR2 YFSETQ. CDR3 nucleotides: TGCGCCAGCAGCCCCCTACCCCGGGACATATCAGCTGGGGCCAACGTCCTGACTTTC. Translation gives CASSPLPRDISAGANVLTF.

This rearrangement joins TRBV19 to TRBJ2-2; 7 bases map to TRBD1. CDR1 is LNHDA and CDR2 is SQIVND in the germline V gene (reference sequence). The CDR3 has 16 amino acids. The junction had 10 bases not matched to a gene; V was cut back by 3 bases and J by 6 bases. The CDR3: CASSISGRGLAGELFF. The DNA of the CDR3 is TGTGCCAGTAGTATTTCCGGCAGGGGGTTGGCCGGGGAGCTGTTTTTT.

The V gene is TRBV7-9, the J gene TRBJ2-6; D might be TRBD2 (6 bases). The V gene's germline CDR1 is SEHNR and CDR2 FQNEAQ (reference sequence). Trimming left V 4 bases short and J 0 bases short, with 16 bases between. This CDR3 region has 18 residues. DNA for the CDR3: TGTGCCAGCAGCTCGGACTATATCCGTGTCTCTGGGGCCAACGTCCTGACTTTC. This encodes CASSSDYIRVSGANVLTF.

The V call is TRBV9, the J call TRBJ2-1, with 7 bases fitting TRBD1. After removal of 0 bases from V and 8 bases from J, the junction contained 8 bases not matched to a gene. Germline values: CDR1 SGDLS, CDR2 YYNGEE. The CDR3 covers 15 residues. CDR3 sequence reads: CASSVAGAGGDEQFF. The CDR3 nucleotides are TGTGCCAGCAGCGTAGCAGGGGCAGGGGGAGATGAGCAGTTCTTC.

The chain recombines TRBV7-9 with TRBJ2-3, with D perhaps TRBD1 (5 bases). The germline gives CDR1 SEHNR, CDR2 FQNEAQ (reference sequence). CDR3 size: 15 residues. Trimming shortened V by 1 base and J by 3 bases, and 11 bases separated the two germline ends. The CDR3 spells CASSLDPRGTDTQYF. CDR3 DNA sequence: TGTGCCAGCAGCTTAGATCCTAGGGGAACAGATACGCAGTATTTT.

This clone was picked up a small number of times. This rearrangement joins TRBV2 to TRBJ2-7; 10 nucleotides agree with TRBD1. This CDR3 is 14 amino acids long. Germline V gene data show CDR1 as SNHLY and CDR2 as FYNNEI. Trimming cost V 5 bases and J 2 bases; bases outside gene matches: 3. CDR3 in DNA: TGTGCCAGCAGTCGGGACAGGGGAACCTACGAGCAGTACTTC. It yields the protein CASSRDRGTYEQYF.

The chain recombines TRBV5-5 with TRBJ1-4, with D perhaps matching TRBD1 (6 bases). CDR1 SGHKS and CDR2 YYEKEE come from the germline V gene (reference sequence). Trimming took 4 bases from V and 5 from J, leaving 18 bases between them. The CDR3 totals 16 residues. This CDR3 reads CASSPRRDTENEKLFF. Written as DNA, the CDR3 is TGTGCCAGCAGCCCTCGACGGGACACTGAAAATGAAAAACTGTTTTTT. Full variable domain (outside the CDR3, taken from reference TRBV5-5 and TRBJ1-4): DAGVTQSPTHLIKTRGQQVTLRCSPISGHKSVSWYQQVLGQGPQFIFQYYEKEERGRGNFPDRFSARQFPNYSSELNVNALLLGDSALYLCASSPRRDTENEKLFFGSGTQLSVL.